This T cell receptor beta chain is from a study of T cells after posttransplantation cyclophosphamide. Study-wide findings and caveats: Blood and skin or GI T cell repertoires showed limited TRB overlap. Donor-recipient repertoire similarity was low at 1-2 months, rising over year one.

Concerning this clone: Its antigen is as yet unknown.

TCRdb keeps only in-frame clones here, not all; method: immunoSEQ multiplex PCR. The sample shows tens of thousands of clones, none of them appearing just once. The CDR3 is made up of 16 amino acids. CDR1 MGHRA and CDR2 YSYEKL come from the germline V gene. V lost 1 base and J 1 base, leaving 11 bases between the germline ends. J is TRBJ2-4 and V is TRBV4-1; unclear D gene. The sequencing sample was made of PBMCs. This receptor was obtained from a man in his fifties in good health, CMV-negative, and a related stem cell transplant donor. Written as DNA, the CDR3 is TGCGCCAGCAGCCAAGGACCACCCAGGGCCAAAAACATTCAGTACTTC. Amino acid sequence: CASSQGPPRAKNIQYF.